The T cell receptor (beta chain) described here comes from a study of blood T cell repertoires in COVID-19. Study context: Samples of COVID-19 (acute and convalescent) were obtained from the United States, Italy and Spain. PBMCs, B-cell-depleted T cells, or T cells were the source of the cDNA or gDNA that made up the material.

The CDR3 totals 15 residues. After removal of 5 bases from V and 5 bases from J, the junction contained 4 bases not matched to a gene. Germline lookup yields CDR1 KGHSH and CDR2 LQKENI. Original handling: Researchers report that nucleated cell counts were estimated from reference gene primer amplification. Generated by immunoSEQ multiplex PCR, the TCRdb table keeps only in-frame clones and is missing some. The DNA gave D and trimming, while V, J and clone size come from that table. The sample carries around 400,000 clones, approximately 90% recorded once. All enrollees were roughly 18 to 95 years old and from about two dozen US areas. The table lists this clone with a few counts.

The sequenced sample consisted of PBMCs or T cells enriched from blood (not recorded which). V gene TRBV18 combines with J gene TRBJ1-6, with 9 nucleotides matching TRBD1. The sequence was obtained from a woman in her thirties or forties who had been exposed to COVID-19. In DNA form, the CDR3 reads TGTGCCAGCTCATCCCGGGACAGGGATAATTCACCCCTCCACTTT. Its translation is CASSSRDRDNSPLHF.